One and the same sample provided the 20 T cell receptor beta chains below, sequenced in a study of PD-1 blockade in classical Hodgkin lymphoma. Time point defined: cycle 4 day 1 (C4D1), after six to seven weeks of nivolumab. All the patients suffered relapse after autologous stem cell transplantation, and brentuximab vedotin exposure differed. CD4+ T cells were purified from thawed PBMCs by negative selection. Sequencing was performed with immunoSEQ multiplex PCR; in TCRdb, only in-frame clones are kept and a portion is missing. The sample has 31,000 or so clones; roughly 80% are singletons. Source: CD4+ T cells from blood, taken before the fourth cycle of nivolumab. These receptors originate from a human donor with classical Hodgkin lymphoma.

The rearrangement joins TRBV6-1 to TRBJ1-4; maybe TRBD1 (6 bases). Germline CDR1 reads MNHNS; CDR2 reads SASEGT. The CDR3 sequence is 17 residues long. V was trimmed by 3 bases and J by 3 bases, leaving 17 bases between them. CDR3 sequence reads: CASSDEQGRVANEKLFF. CDR3 in DNA: TGTGCCAGCAGTGACGAACAGGGAAGGGTGGCTAATGAAAAACTGTTTTTT.

V and J are TRBV5-1 and TRBJ2-2; the match to TRBD2 covers 12 bases. The length of the CDR3 is 17 residues. CDR1 is SGHRS and CDR2 is YFSETQ in the germline V gene. The trim removed 0 bases at V and 5 bases at J, leaving 5 bases unmatched. Written as DNA, the CDR3 is TGCGCCAGCAGCTTGGAAGGACTAGCGGGGAGGACCGGGGAGCTGTTTTTT. Its protein product is CASSLEGLAGRTGELFF.

This chain uses TRBV19 with TRBJ2-1; 9 bases align to TRBD1. This CDR3 contains 15 residues. J was trimmed by 2 bases and V by 5 bases; bases with no gene match: 4. Germline V lookup: CDR1 LNHDA, CDR2 SQIVND (reference sequence). The CDR3 DNA reads TGTGCCAGTAGTCTCACAGGGGGCGCCTACAATGAGCAGTTCTTC. As protein: CASSLTGGAYNEQFF.

As concerns this clone: At one end the junction does not follow the germline gene, possibly because of a read error. J is TRBJ2-1 and V is TRBV7-9; 10 bases are shared with TRBD1. The CDR3 is 16 residues long. The germline V gene has CDR1 SEHNR and CDR2 FQNEAQ (reference sequence). The CDR3 here is CASRAGSPDRGRGNVF. Written as DNA, the CDR3 is TGTGCCAGCAGGGCAGGGAGCCCCGACAGGGGGCGCGGTAATGTCTTC.

The chain employs TRBV10-3 and TRBJ1-1; TRBD1 agrees at 9 bases. This CDR3 is built from 13 residues. Germline trimming cut 8 bases from V and 5 bases from J; bases unmatched to any gene: 6. Germline CDR1 ENHRY, CDR2 SYGVKD. The CDR3: CAISTGGGTEAFF. The CDR3 DNA reads TGTGCCATCTCGACAGGGGGGGGGACTGAAGCTTTCTTT.

This rearrangement joins TRBV7-6 to TRBJ2-7, with a tentative D call TRBD1 (5 bases). Trimming shortened V by 1 base and J by 5 bases, and 9 bases separated the two germline ends. The CDR3 runs to 13 residues. CDR1 is SGHVS and CDR2 is FNYEAQ in the germline V gene. The CDR3 loop reads CASSLGAGNEQYF. The CDR3 nucleotides read TGTGCCAGCAGCTTAGGTGCAGGGAACGAGCAGTACTTC.

The chain combines TRBV18 with TRBJ2-5; D remains ambiguous. Germline V lookup: CDR1 KGHSH, CDR2 LQKENI. Trimming removed 0 bases from V and 1 base from J, with 9 bases in between. The CDR3 covers 15 residues. The DNA of the CDR3 is TGTGCCAGCTCACCACCTATCCCAGTCCAAGAGACCCAGTACTTC. The encoded protein is CASSPPIPVQETQYF.

The chain carries TRBV19 and TRBJ1-6, with 7 bases identical to TRBD1. CDR3 length equals 14 residues. Looked up from germline, CDR1 is LNHDA and CDR2 is SQIVND (reference sequence). V was pared by 11 bases and J by 0 bases, with 4 bases of the junction left unmatched. The CDR3 here is CASRQGSYNSPLHF. The CDR3 region has the DNA TGTGCCTCGAGACAGGGCTCCTATAATTCACCCCTCCACTTT.

The chain is built from TRBV6-6 and TRBJ1-5; 9 bases match TRBD1. Trimming took 5 bases from V and 5 from J; bases not matched to a gene: 4. Germline V gene lookup returns CDR1 MNHNY and CDR2 SVGAGI (reference sequence). This CDR3 has 14 residues. The CDR3 DNA follows: TGTGCCAGCAGTATTGACAGGGGGGATCAGCCCCAGCATTTT. As protein: CASSIDRGDQPQHF.

The rearrangement links TRBV19 to TRBJ2-7; D uncertain. Germline lookup yields CDR1 LNHDA and CDR2 SQIVND (reference sequence). The CDR3 is 15 residues long. V lost 2 bases and J lost 1, with 12 bases in between. CDR3 nucleotide sequence: TGTGCCAGTAGTATAACCCCCTCTAGGTCCTACGAGCAGTACTTC. It encodes CASSITPSRSYEQYF.

V usage is TRBV28 and J usage is TRBJ1-4; perhaps TRBD1 as D (5 bases). Germline CDR1 reads MDHEN; CDR2 reads SYDVKM. Trimming left V 2 bases short and J 10 bases short, with 14 bases between. The CDR3 covers 14 residues. CDR3 DNA sequence: TGTGCCAGCAGTTTAATTGTCCAAAGGGGAAAACTGTTTTTT. It yields the protein CASSLIVQRGKLFF.

This chain uses TRBV7-2 with TRBJ1-6; no clear D gene. Germline-derived CDR1 and CDR2 are SGHTA and FQGNSA. The CDR3 runs to 16 residues. V lost 4 bases to trimming and J lost 7 bases, with 17 bases between them. CDR3 loop: CASSSTSGPQNSPLHF. CDR3 bases: TGTGCCAGCAGCTCCACCTCAGGACCCCAGAATTCACCCCTCCACTTT.

The chain has TRBV5-1 and TRBJ2-7; no clear D. The ends were cut back, 0 bases at V and 2 bases at J, with 15 bases in the middle. Germline V gives CDR1 SGHRS, CDR2 YFSETQ. This CDR3 has 16 residues. As DNA, the CDR3 is TGCGCCAGCAGCTTGGTTGGTACAACACAAGCCTACGAGCAGTACTTC. The encoded protein is CASSLVGTTQAYEQYF.

Only a few counts were recorded for this clone. The CDR3 DNA sequence: TGTGCCAGCAGTGAAACTCGCCGGGATAATAGCAATCAGCCCCAGCATTTT. This sequence encodes CASSETRRDNSNQPQHF. J is TRBJ1-5 and V is TRBV2; D uncertain. The ends were cut back, 2 bases at V and 0 bases at J, with 14 bases in the middle. The germline V gene has CDR1 SNHLY and CDR2 FYNNEI. CDR3 length: 17 residues.

The genes are TRBV9 and TRBJ2-7; 10 bases align to TRBD2. CDR1 is SGDLS and CDR2 is YYNGEE in the germline V gene. The CDR3 extends over 14 amino acids. Trimming removed 1 base from V and 3 bases from J; junction bases left unmatched: 1. This chain's CDR3 is CASSVRTSGYEQYF. Written as DNA, the CDR3 is TGTGCCAGCAGCGTACGGACTAGCGGCTACGAGCAGTACTTC.

The chain carries TRBV18 and TRBJ1-3, with D possibly matching TRBD1 (5 bases). The V gene lost 3 bases and the J gene lost 3 bases, with 9 bases spanning the gap. Germline CDR1 reads KGHSH; CDR2 reads LQKENI. The CDR3 loop spans 14 amino acids. The CDR3 DNA sequence: TGTGCCAGCTCACCTCAGGGTAGTGGAAACACCATATATTTT. Translation: CASSPQGSGNTIYF.

V gene TRBV2 combines with J gene TRBJ1-5, with D perhaps matching TRBD1 (5 bases). CDR3 size: 17 residues. V dropped 1 base and J dropped 5 bases, with 18 bases sitting between them. Germline CDR1 and CDR2: SNHLY and FYNNEI. CDR3 bases: TGTGCCAGCAGTGAAGGGGCCGCGTGGGGACCTTATCAGCCCCAGCATTTT. Translating gives CASSEGAAWGPYQPQHF.

V is TRBV9 and J is TRBJ1-2, with D unclear. V was trimmed by 0 bases and J by 2 bases, leaving 8 bases between them. Germline loops: CDR1 SGDLS, CDR2 YYNGEE. This CDR3 has 14 amino acids. The CDR3 sequence is CASSVADLNYGYTF. The DNA of the CDR3 is TGTGCCAGCAGCGTAGCGGATCTAAACTATGGCTACACCTTC.

The rearrangement links TRBV5-8 to TRBJ1-1; no firm D call. The V and J ends lost 0 bases and 10 bases respectively, with 10 bases between them. Germline V CDR1 and CDR2: SGHTS, YDEGEE. This CDR3 has 12 amino acids. Here the CDR3 reads CASSLARIGAFF. CDR3 nucleotide sequence: TGTGCCAGCAGCTTGGCAAGAATCGGAGCTTTCTTT.

The rearrangement links TRBV2 to TRBJ2-2; the match to TRBD1 covers 10 bases. CDR1 is SNHLY, CDR2 FYNNEI, per germline. Trimming removed 11 bases from V and 9 bases from J; junction bases left unmatched: 6. The CDR3 has 12 residues. The CDR3 is CAHGTGERELFF. For the CDR3, the DNA is TGTGCCCACGGGACAGGGGAAAGGGAGCTGTTTTTT.